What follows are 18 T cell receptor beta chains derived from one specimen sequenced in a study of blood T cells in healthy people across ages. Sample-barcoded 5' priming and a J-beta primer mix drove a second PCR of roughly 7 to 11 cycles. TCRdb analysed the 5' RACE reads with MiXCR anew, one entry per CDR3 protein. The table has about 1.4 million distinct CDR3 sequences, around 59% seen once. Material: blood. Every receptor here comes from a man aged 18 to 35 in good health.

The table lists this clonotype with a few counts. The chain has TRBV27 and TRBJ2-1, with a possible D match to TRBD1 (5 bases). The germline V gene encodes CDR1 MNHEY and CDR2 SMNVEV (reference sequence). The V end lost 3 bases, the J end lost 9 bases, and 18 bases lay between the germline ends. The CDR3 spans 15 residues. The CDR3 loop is CASSFGPFPQGEQFF. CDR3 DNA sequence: TGTGCCAGCAGTTTCGGGCCATTCCCCCAGGGTGAGCAGTTCTTC.

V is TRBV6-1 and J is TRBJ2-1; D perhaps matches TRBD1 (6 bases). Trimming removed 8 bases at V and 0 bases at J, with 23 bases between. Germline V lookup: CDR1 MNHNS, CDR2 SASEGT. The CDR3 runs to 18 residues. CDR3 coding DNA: TGTGCCAGCCAACGGGACACGCGTCACCAAAGCTCCTACAATGAGCAGTTCTTC. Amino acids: CASQRDTRHQSSYNEQFF.

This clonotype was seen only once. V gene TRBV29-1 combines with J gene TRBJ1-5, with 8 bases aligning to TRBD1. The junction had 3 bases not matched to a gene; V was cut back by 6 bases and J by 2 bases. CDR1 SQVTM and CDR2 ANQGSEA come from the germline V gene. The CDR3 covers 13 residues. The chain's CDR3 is CSVKTGGNQPQHF. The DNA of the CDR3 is TGCAGCGTCAAGACAGGGGGCAATCAGCCCCAGCATTTT.

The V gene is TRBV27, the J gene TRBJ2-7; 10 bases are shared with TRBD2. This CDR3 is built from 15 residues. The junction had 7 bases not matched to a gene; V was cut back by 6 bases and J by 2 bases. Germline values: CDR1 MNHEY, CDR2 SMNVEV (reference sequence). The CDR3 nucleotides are TGTGCCAGCAGCCCGACTAGCGGGTGGGCCTACGAGCAGTACTTC. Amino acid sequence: CASSPTSGWAYEQYF.

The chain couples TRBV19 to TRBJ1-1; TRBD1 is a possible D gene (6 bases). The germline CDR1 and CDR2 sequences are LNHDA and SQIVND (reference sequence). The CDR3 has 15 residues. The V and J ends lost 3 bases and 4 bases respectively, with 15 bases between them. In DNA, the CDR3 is TGTGCCAGTAGTATCCGGAACAGGGAGGGCACTGAAGCTTTCTTT. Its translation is CASSIRNREGTEAFF. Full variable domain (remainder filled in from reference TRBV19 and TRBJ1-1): DGGITQSPKYLFRKEGQNVTLSCEQNLNHDAMYWYRQDPGQGLRLIYYSQIVNDFQKGDIAEGYSVSREKKESFPLTVTSAQKNPTAFYLCASSIRNREGTEAFFGQGTRLTVV.

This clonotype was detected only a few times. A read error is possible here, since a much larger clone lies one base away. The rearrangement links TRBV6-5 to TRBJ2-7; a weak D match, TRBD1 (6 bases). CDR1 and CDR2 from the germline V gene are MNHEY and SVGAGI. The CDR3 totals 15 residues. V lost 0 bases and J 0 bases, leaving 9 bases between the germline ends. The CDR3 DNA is TGTGCCAGCAGTTACTCCGTGGACAGCTCCTACGAGCAGTACTTC. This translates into CASSYSVDSSYEQYF.

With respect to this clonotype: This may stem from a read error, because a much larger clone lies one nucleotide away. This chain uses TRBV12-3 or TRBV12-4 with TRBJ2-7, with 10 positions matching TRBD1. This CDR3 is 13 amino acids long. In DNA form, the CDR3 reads TGTGCCCGCAGTCTCGGGACAGGGGTCGAGCAGTACTTC. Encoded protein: CARSLGTGVEQYF.

For the CDR3, the DNA is TGTGCGGCCAGCGTCGCAGGGGCAGAAAAACTGTTTTTT. This translates into CAASVAGAEKLFF. The genes are TRBV12-3 or TRBV12-4 and TRBJ1-4; a weak D match, TRBD1 (6 bases). The CDR3 runs 13 residues.

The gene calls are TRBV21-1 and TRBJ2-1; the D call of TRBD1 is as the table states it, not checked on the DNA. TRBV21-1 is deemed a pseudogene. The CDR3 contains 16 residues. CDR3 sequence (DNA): TGTGCCAGCCCCCACCGGAGTGGCTCGGGCCAGGCTGAGCAGTTCTTC. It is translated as CASPHRSGSGQAEQFF.

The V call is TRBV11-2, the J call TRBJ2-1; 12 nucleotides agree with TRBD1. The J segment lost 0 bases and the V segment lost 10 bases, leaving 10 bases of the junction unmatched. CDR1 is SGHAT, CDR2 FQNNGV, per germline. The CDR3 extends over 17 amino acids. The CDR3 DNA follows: TGTGCCACTGGGGGACAGGGGGCACCATCCTCCTACAATGAGCAGTTCTTC. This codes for CATGGQGAPSSYNEQFF.

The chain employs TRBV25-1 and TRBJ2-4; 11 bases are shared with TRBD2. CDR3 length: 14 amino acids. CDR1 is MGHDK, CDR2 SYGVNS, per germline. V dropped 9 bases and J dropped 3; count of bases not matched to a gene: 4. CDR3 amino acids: CARRLAGGKNIQYF. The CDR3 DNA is TGTGCCAGACGCCTAGCGGGGGGCAAAAACATTCAGTACTTC.

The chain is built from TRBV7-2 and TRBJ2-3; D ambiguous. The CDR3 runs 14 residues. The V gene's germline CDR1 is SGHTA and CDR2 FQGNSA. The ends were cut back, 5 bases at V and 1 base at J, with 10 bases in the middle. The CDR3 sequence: CASSILLRTDTQYF. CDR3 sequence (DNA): TGTGCCAGCAGCATTCTCCTCCGCACAGATACGCAGTATTTT.

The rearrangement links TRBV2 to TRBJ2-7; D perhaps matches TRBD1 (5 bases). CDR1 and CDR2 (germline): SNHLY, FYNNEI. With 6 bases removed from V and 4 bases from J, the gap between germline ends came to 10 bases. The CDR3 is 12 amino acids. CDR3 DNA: TGTGCCAGCAGGGTGGGGCGGTACGAGCAGTACTTC. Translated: CASRVGRYEQYF. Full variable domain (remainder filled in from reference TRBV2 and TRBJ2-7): EPEVTQTPSHQVTQMGQEVILRCVPISNHLYFYWYRQILGQKVEFLVSFYNNEISEKSEIFDDQFSVERPDGSNFTLKIRSTKLEDSAMYFCASRVGRYEQYFGPGTRLTVT.

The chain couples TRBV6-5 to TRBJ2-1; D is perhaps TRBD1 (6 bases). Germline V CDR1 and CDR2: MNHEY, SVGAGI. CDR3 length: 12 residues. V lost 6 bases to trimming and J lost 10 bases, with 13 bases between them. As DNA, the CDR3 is TGTGCCAGCAGGGCGATTGGGACAGAGCAGTTCTTC. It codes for CASRAIGTEQFF.

The CDR3 region is CASRLGAGGWETQYF. CDR3 DNA: TGTGCCAGCAGACTTGGGGCAGGGGGGTGGGAGACCCAGTACTTC. The rearrangement joins TRBV27 to TRBJ2-7; maybe TRBD1 (7 bases). The DNA end lines up better with TRBJ2-5; the J call may be wrong. Per the germline V gene, CDR1 is MNHEY and CDR2 is SMNVEV (reference sequence). The CDR3 spans 15 residues.

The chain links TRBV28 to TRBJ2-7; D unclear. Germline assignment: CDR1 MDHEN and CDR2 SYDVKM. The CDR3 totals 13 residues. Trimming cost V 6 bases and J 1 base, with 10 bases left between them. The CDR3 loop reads CASSMRTSYEQYF. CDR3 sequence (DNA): TGTGCCAGCAGCATGAGGACGTCCTACGAGCAGTACTTC.

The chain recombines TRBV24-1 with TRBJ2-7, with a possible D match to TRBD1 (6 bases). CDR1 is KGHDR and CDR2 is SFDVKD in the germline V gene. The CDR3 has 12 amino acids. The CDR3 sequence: CASGHNYYEQYF. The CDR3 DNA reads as TGTGCGTCGGGACATAATTACTACGAGCAGTACTTC.

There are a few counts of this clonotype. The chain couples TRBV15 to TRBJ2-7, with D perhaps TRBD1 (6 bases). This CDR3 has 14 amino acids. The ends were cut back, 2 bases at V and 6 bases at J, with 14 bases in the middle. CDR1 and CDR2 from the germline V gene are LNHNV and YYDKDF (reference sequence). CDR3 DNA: TGTGCCACCAGCAGACGAGGACAGCTTTCCGAGCAGTACTTC. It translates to CATSRRGQLSEQYF.